This is a list of T cell receptor beta chains from one sample in a study of OX40 agonist ivuxolimab in advanced cancers. The repertoire was sequenced with immunoSEQ multiplex PCR; TCRdb's copy has only in-frame clones and lacks some. The sample lists 55,000 to 70,000 clones, approximately 86% occurring once. The input for sequencing was CD4+ or CD8+ T cells sorted from blood, taken in a trial of the OX40 agonist ivuxolimab. The receptors come from an adult with an advanced solid tumor such as melanoma, head and neck, liver or kidney cancer. Both conserved end residues are part of each CDR3. The D gene is left open where the match is weak. Not all rows give a size; the values are once, few, many and, for expanded clones, a class.

v_call	j_call	clone_size	d_call	cdr3_nt	cdr3_aa
TRBV11-2	TRBJ2-7	NA	NA	TGTGCCAGCAGCTTACAGTTATCCTACGAGCAGTACTTC	CASSLQLSYEQYF
TRBV5-1	TRBJ2-2	NA	TRBD1	TGCGCCAGCGACAGGGGGGACACCGGGGAGCTGTTTTTT	CASDRGDTGELFF
TRBV5-1	TRBJ2-1	NA	TRBD1	TGCGCCAGCAGCTTAGAGGGGGCGGCCTACAATGAGCAGTTCTTC	CASSLEGAAYNEQFF
TRBV13	TRBJ1-5	NA	NA	TGTGCCAGCAGCTTAGGCGGGCATAGCAATCAGCCCCAGCATTTT	CASSLGGHSNQPQHF
TRBV19	TRBJ2-2	NA	NA	TGTGCCAGTAGTATTGGGCAGGTTGAAGCCGGGGAGCTGTTTTTT	CASSIGQVEAGELFF
TRBV5-4	TRBJ1-3	NA	NA	TGTGCCAGCAGCGCTGACTTTGGAAACACCATATATTTT	CASSADFGNTIYF
TRBV5-1	TRBJ1-1	few	NA	TGCGCCAGCCGCCAGAACACTGAAGCTTTCTTT	CASRQNTEAFF
TRBV9	TRBJ1-2	NA	TRBD1	TGTGCCAGCAGATCAGGGGGCGCGGGTGGCTACACCTTC	CASRSGGAGGYTF
TRBV6-1	TRBJ1-1	NA	TRBD1	TGTGCCAGCCTTTTGGCAGGGGGCAACACTGAAGCTTTCTTT	CASLLAGGNTEAFF
TRBV18	TRBJ1-1	NA	TRBD1	TGTGCCAGCTCCCCTATAAGACAGGGATGGGACACTGAAGCTTTCTTT	CASSPIRQGWDTEAFF
TRBV15	TRBJ1-4	NA	NA	TGTGCCACCAGCAGAGAACCAAACAATGAAAAACTGTTTTTT	CATSREPNNEKLFF
TRBV6-5	TRBJ2-1	NA	TRBD1	TGTGCCAGCAGGCGCACAGGGGGTGAGCAGTTCTTC	CASRRTGGEQFF
TRBV7-9	TRBJ2-2	few	NA	TGTGCCAGCAGTTCAGGGAACACCGGGGAGCTGTTTTTT	CASSSGNTGELFF
TRBV18	TRBJ2-2	NA	NA	TGTGCCAGCTCACCAGGGGACCTAAACACCGGGGAGCTGTTTTTT	CASSPGDLNTGELFF
TRBV11-2	TRBJ2-1	NA	NA	TGTGCCAGCAGCTTAAGGTCCCCGGGACTCTACAATGAGCAGTTCTTC	CASSLRSPGLYNEQFF
TRBV30	TRBJ2-7	NA	NA	TGTGCCTGTAAACAGGAGACGACCCCGAACTACGAGCAGTACTTC	CACKQETTPNYEQYF
TRBV25-1	TRBJ1-3	NA	NA	TGTGCCAGCAGTGAATATTCGGGTGGAAACACCATATATTTT	CASSEYSGGNTIYF
TRBV4-1	TRBJ1-2	NA	NA	TGCGCCAGCAGCCAAGCTACAGGAACCAACTATGGCTACACCTTC	CASSQATGTNYGYTF
TRBV2	TRBJ1-2	NA	NA	TGTGCCACCGGACAGTTCTATGGCTACACCTTC	CATGQFYGYTF
TRBV7-2	TRBJ1-2	NA	NA	TGTGCCAGCAGCTTAGTGGCAGGTTCAGTCATTCTTGGCTACACCTTC	CASSLVAGSVILGYTF
TRBV5-1	TRBJ2-7	few	NA	TGCGCCAGCAGCCCCCTTGTGGGCCCCTACGAGCAGTACTTC	CASSPLVGPYEQYF
TRBV30	TRBJ2-2	NA	TRBD2	TGTGCCTGGAAAAAGACTAGCGGGGTTACCGGGGAGCTGTTTTTT	CAWKKTSGVTGELFF
TRBV14	TRBJ1-6	NA	NA	TGTGCCAGCAGCCAAGATCAGCGAGGGTCGTATTCACCCCTCCACTTT	CASSQDQRGSYSPLHF
TRBV19	TRBJ1-2	NA	NA	TGTGCCAGTAGTATAGAAGCGCGTGGCTACACCTTC	CASSIEARGYTF
TRBV5-1	TRBJ2-4	NA	NA	TGCGCCAGCAGCCCAAGACAGGTGCAGGGAGAGGGCATTCAGTACTTC	CASSPRQVQGEGIQYF
TRBV19	TRBJ1-1	NA	NA	TGTGCCAGTAGTCCAGACCGGGGGAACACTGAAGCTTTCTTT	CASSPDRGNTEAFF
TRBV25-1	TRBJ1-5	NA	NA	TGTGCCAGCAGTGAATCTGGGGCTCGGAATCAGCCCCAGCATTTT	CASSESGARNQPQHF
TRBV7-2	TRBJ1-6	NA	TRBD1	TGTGCCAGCAGCTTAGGAGTCTACAGGGGGGGCTCACCCCTCCACTTT	CASSLGVYRGGSPLHF
TRBV14	TRBJ1-1	NA	NA	TGTGCCAGCAGGGCTTGGGCAGGGGACACTGAAGCTTTCTTT	CASRAWAGDTEAFF
TRBV5-8	TRBJ1-1	NA	NA	TGTGCCAGCAGCCCATGGGGGGGGAGTAAGAACACTGAAGCTTTCTTT	CASSPWGGSKNTEAFF
TRBV5-1	TRBJ2-5	NA	NA	TGCGCCAGCAGCTTGGAAGAGACCCAGTACTTC	CASSLEETQYF
TRBV6-1	TRBJ1-1	NA	TRBD1	TGTGCCAGCAGGCGAGGGACAGCGACTGAAGCTTTCTTT	CASRRGTATEAFF
TRBV11-2	TRBJ2-1	NA	NA	TGTGCCAGCAGCCGAAGACAGAATCGGTACAATGAGCAGTTCTTC	CASSRRQNRYNEQFF
TRBV6-1	TRBJ2-7	NA	TRBD2	TGTGCCAGCAGTATGCTTGCGGGGGTCACCTACGAGCAGTACTTC	CASSMLAGVTYEQYF